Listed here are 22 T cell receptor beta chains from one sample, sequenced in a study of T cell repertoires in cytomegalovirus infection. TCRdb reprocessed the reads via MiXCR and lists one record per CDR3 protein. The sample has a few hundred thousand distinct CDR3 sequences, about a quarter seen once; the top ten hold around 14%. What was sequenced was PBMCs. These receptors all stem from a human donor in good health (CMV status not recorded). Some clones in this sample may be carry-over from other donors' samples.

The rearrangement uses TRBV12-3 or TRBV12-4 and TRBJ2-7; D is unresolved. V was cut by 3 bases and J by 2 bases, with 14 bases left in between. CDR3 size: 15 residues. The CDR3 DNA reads TGTGCCAGCAGTTTTTCTTTCCGCCAGACCTACGAGCAGTACTTC. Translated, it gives CASSFSFRQTYEQYF.

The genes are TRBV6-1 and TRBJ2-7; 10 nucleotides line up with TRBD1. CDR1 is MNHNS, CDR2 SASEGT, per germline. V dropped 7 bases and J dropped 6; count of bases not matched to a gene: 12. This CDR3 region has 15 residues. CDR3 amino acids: CASTAQGGQGSEQYF. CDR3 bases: TGTGCCAGCACCGCGCAAGGGGGACAGGGGAGCGAGCAGTACTTC.

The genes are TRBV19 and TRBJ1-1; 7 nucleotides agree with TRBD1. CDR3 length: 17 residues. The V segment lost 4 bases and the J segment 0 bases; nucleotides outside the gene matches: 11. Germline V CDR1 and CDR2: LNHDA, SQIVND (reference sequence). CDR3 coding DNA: TGTGCCAGTAGTACAGATCGACAGGGCGTCTTGAACACTGAAGCTTTCTTT. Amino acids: CASSTDRQGVLNTEAFF.

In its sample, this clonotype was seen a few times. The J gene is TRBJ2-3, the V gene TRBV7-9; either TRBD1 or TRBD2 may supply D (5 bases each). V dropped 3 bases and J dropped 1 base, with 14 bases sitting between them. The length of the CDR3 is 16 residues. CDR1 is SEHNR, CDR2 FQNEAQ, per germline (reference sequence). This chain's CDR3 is CASSFLLGRRTDTQYF. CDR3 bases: TGTGCCAGCAGCTTTCTGTTGGGACGCCGCACAGATACGCAGTATTTT. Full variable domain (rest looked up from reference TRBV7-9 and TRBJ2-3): DTGVSQNPRHKITKRGQNVTFRCDPISEHNRLYWYRQTLGQGPEFLTYFQNEAQLEKSRLLSDRFSAERPKGSFSTLEIQRTEQGDSAMYLCASSFLLGRRTDTQYFGPGTRLTVL.

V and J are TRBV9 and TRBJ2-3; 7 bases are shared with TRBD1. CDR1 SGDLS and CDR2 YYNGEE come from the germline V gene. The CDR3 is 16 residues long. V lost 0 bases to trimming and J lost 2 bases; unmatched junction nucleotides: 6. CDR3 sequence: CASSVDPGGHTDTQYF. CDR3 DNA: TGTGCCAGCAGCGTAGACCCAGGGGGTCACACAGATACGCAGTATTTT.

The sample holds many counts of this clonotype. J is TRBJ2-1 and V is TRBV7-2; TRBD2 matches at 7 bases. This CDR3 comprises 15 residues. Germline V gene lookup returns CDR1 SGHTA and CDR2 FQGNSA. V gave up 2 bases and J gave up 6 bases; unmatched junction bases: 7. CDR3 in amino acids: CASSLRTREGNEQFF. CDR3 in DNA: TGTGCCAGCAGCTTACGGACTAGAGAGGGCAATGAGCAGTTCTTC.

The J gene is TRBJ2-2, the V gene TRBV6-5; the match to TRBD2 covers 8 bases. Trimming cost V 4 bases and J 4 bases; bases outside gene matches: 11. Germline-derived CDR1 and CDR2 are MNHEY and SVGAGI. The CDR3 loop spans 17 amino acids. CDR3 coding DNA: TGTGCCAGCAGTTCCATCCCAGCGGGAGATTTCACCGGGGAGCTGTTTTTT. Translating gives CASSSIPAGDFTGELFF.

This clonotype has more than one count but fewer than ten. In DNA, the CDR3 is TGTGCCAGCAGGGGAAGGGGGGTCTATGGCTACACCTTC. Amino acids: CASRGRGVYGYTF. This chain joins TRBV12-3 or TRBV12-4 and TRBJ1-2; D might be TRBD1 (6 bases). The V end was cut by 6 bases, the J end by 4 bases, with 12 bases between. This CDR3 spans 13 amino acids.

The CDR3 DNA reads TGTGCCAGCAGCGTTGGCAGCCCGAACACCGGGGAGCTGTTTTTT. Protein: CASSVGSPNTGELFF. The chain is built from TRBV9 and TRBJ2-2; no reliable D call. The CDR3 length is 15 residues. The V gene's germline CDR1 is SGDLS and CDR2 YYNGEE. The germline V and J ends were trimmed by 2 bases and 0 bases, with 8 bases remaining between them.

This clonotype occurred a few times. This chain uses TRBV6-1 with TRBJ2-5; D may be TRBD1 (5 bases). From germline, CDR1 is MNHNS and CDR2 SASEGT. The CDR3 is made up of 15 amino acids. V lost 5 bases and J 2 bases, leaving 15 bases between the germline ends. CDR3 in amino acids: CASSWGRQPQETQYF. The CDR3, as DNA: TGTGCCAGCAGTTGGGGCCGGCAGCCGCAAGAGACCCAGTACTTC.

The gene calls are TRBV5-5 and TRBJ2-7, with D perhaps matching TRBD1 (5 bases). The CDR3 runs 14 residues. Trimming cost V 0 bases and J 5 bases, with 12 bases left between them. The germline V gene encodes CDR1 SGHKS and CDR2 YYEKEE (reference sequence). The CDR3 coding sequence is TGTGCCAGCAGCTTGGTCGGTAAGGGGAACGAGCAGTACGTC. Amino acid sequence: CASSLVGKGNEQYV.

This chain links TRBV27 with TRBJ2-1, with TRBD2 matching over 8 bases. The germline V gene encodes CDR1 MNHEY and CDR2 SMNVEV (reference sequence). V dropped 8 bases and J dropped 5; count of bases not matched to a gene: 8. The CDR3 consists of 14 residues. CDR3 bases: TGTGCCAGCGTAGCGGGACCGTATCACAATGAGCAGTTCTTC. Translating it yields CASVAGPYHNEQFF.

CDR3 in DNA: TGTGCCAGCAGCTTAGTTGGGGCGGGAGGGGGGGAGACCCAGTACTTC. Translation gives CASSLVGAGGGETQYF. The V and J genes are TRBV7-2 and TRBJ2-5, with 9 bases that match TRBD2. V trimming: 1 base; J trimming: 5 bases; junction bases outside the gene matches: 8. This CDR3 has 16 residues. Germline V CDR1 and CDR2: SGHTA, FQGNSA.

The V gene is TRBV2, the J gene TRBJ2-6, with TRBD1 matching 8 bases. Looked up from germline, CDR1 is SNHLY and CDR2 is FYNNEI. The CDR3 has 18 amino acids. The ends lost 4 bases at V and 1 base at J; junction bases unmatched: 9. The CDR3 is CASSVPGQAYSGANVLTF. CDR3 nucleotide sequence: TGTGCCAGCAGTGTACCGGGACAGGCGTATTCTGGGGCCAACGTCCTGACTTTC.

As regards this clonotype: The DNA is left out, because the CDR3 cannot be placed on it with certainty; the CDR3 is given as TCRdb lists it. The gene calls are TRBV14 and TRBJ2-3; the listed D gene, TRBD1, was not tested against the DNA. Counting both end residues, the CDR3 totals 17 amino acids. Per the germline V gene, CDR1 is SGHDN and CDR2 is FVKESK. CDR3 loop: CASSQSVAGGNTDTRYF.

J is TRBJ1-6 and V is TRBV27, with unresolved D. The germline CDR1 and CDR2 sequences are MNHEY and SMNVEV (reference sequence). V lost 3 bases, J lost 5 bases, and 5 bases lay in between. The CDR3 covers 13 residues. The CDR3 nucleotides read TGTGCCAGCAGTTTTAGTGATAATTCACCCCTCCACTTT. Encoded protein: CASSFSDNSPLHF.

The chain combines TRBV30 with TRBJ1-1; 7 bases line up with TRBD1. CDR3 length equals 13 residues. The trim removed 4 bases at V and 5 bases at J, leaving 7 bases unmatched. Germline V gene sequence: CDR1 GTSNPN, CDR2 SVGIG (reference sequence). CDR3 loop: CAWTRRGQTEAFF. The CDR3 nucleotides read TGTGCCTGGACACGGCGGGGACAGACTGAAGCTTTCTTT. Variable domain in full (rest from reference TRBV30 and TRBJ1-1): SQTIHQWPATLVQPVGSPLSLECTVEGTSNPNLYWYRQAAGRGLQLLFYSVGIGQISSEVPQNLSASRPQDRQFILSSKKLLLSDSGFYLCAWTRRGQTEAFFGQGTRLTVV.

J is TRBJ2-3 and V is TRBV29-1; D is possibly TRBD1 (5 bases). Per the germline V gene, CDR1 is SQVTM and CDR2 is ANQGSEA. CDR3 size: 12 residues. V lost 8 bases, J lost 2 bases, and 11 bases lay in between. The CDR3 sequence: CSTDGATDTQYF. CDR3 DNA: TGCAGCACTGATGGGGCCACAGATACGCAGTATTTT.

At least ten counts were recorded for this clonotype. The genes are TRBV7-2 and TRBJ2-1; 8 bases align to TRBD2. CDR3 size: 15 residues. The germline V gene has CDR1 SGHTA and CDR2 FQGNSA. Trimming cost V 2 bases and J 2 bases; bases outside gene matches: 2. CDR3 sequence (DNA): TGTGCCAGCAGCTTATTAGCGGGGACCTACAATGAGCAGTTCTTC. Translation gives CASSLLAGTYNEQFF.

Here the CDR3 DNA reads TGTGCCAGCAGTCGATCCCTCGCCTACAATGAGCAGTTCTTC. It codes for CASSRSLAYNEQFF. V is TRBV12-3 or TRBV12-4 and J is TRBJ2-1; D not certain. The CDR3 has 14 residues. The V gene lost 5 bases and the J gene lost 2 bases, with 10 bases spanning the gap.

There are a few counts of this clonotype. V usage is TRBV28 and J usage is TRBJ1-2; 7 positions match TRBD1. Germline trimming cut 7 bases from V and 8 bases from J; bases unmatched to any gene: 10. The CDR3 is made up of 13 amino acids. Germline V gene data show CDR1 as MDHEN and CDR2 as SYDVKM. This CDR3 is CASNTGVGQGYTF. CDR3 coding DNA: TGTGCCAGCAATACAGGGGTAGGACAGGGCTACACCTTC.

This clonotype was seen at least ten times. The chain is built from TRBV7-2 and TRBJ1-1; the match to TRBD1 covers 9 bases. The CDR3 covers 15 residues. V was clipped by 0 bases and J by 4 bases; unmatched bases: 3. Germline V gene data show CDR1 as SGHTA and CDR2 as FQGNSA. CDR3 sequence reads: CASSLATGGSTEAFF. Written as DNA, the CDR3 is TGTGCCAGCAGCTTAGCGACAGGGGGGTCCACTGAAGCTTTCTTT.